This TCR beta chain was observed in a study of T cell responses to AZD1222 COVID-19 vaccine. The CDR3 has 16 residues. With 3 bases clipped from V and 3 bases from J, the junction kept 8 bases outside the gene matches. The germline V gene encodes CDR1 SGDLS and CDR2 YYNGEE. This clone was seen a handful of times. Profiling relied on immunoSEQ multiplex PCR, and the TCRdb table lists in-frame clones only, not all of them. Among approximately 130,000 clones, more than 85% were seen once, and the ten largest hold about 1.5%. This chain joins TRBV9 and TRBJ2-7, with 11 bases matching TRBD2. The sample here was peripheral blood, taken on day 0 of AZD1222 vaccination. This sequence originates from an adult in good health. This CDR3 is CASSASTTSGSYEQYF. The CDR3 coding sequence is TGTGCCAGCAGCGCATCCACAACTAGCGGGAGCTACGAGCAGTACTTC.